A single sample gave rise to the 3 T cell receptor beta chains below, sequenced in a study of T cell changes during pregnancy in multiple sclerosis. Clones were read by immunoSEQ multiplex PCR, and TCRdb kept only the in-frame ones, dropping some. The repertoire holds 60,000 or so clones, with less than 95% as singletons. Material: peripheral blood, obtained in the second trimester of pregnancy. Every receptor here comes from a female donor in good health, enrolled as a control in a pregnancy study.

V gene TRBV5-1 combines with J gene TRBJ1-2, with 7 bases matching TRBD1. The CDR3 has 15 amino acids. The trim removed 2 bases at V and 4 bases at J, leaving 8 bases unmatched. Germline CDR1 and CDR2: SGHRS and YFSETQ. CDR3 coding DNA: TGCGCCAGCAGCTTCTATTTGCAGGGGGGCTATGGCTACACCTTC. This codes for CASSFYLQGGYGYTF.

This chain connects TRBV5-1 to TRBJ1-1; tentatively, D is TRBD1 (6 bases). Germline CDR1 is SGHRS and CDR2 is YFSETQ. The CDR3 is 16 residues long. Trimming removed 5 bases at V and 4 bases at J, with 21 bases between. The CDR3 is CASSLEPGGRRTEAFF. The CDR3 DNA is TGCGCCAGCAGTCTGGAACCGGGGGGGCGGCGCACTGAAGCTTTCTTT.

This clone was detected a few times. The CDR3 loop is CASSFLGQTNEKLFF. CDR3 in DNA: TGTGCCAGCAGTTTTCTTGGGCAGACTAATGAAAAACTGTTTTTT. The genes are TRBV28 and TRBJ1-4, with unresolved D. V was cut by 3 bases and J by 2 bases, with 10 bases left in between. The CDR3 totals 15 residues. Germline CDR1 reads MDHEN; CDR2 reads SYDVKM.